This TCR beta chain came from a study of graft-versus-host responses after intestinal transplantation. Notes on the study in general: The recipient marrow held GvH clones, and some of them showed up first in ileum or blood. High graft-versus-host to host-versus-graft clonal ratios were seen in allografts of patients with graft-donor T cell macrochimerism.

Clones were sequenced by immunoSEQ multiplex PCR, and TCRdb holds only the in-frame ones, with some missing. The sample yields some 120,000 clones, about 92% seen once. For this clone: Its antigen is not identified.

The TCR sequence derives from a human donor who was the organ donor for an intestinal transplant. The sample consisted of unstimulated CD8+ T cells sorted from spleen or lymph node cells, taken before transplant.

CDR3 protein: CASSLGASVYNEQFF. CDR3 nucleotide sequence: TGTGCCAGCAGTTTAGGGGCTAGCGTCTACAATGAGCAGTTCTTC. The chain recombines TRBV27 with TRBJ2-1, with D tentatively TRBD2 (6 bases). This CDR3 has 15 residues. Trimming pared 2 bases from V and 3 bases from J, leaving 11 bases between. The germline V gene encodes CDR1 MNHEY and CDR2 SMNVEV (reference sequence).